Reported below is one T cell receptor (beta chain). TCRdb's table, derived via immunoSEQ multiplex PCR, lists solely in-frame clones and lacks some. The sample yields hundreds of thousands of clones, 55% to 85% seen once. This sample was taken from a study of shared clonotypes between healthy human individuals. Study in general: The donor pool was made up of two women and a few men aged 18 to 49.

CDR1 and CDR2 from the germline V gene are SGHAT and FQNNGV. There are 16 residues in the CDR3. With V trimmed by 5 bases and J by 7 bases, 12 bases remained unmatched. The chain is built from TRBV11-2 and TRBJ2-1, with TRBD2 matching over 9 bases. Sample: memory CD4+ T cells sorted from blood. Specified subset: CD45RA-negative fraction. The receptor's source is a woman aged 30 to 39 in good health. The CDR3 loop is CASSPRGAGGRNEQFF. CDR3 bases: TGTGCCAGCAGCCCTCGGGGGGCGGGAGGGCGGAATGAGCAGTTCTTC.